This note documents a single T cell receptor beta chain sequence. What it binds is not known. As handled by the study authors: Filtering differed, since immunoSEQ gave only junction sequences and no quality scores. Profiled with immunoSEQ multiplex PCR; TCRdb holds only in-frame clones, not every one. V and J calls and clone size are copied from that table; D and trimming were computed from the DNA. The table shows approximately 2.4 million clones, with under 97% occurring only once. Germline assignment: CDR1 SGHRS and CDR2 YFSETQ. There are 16 residues in the CDR3. Between the trimmed V and J ends, which lost 4 bases and 6 bases, there was a span of 19 bases. This sample stems from a study of shared clonotypes between healthy human individuals. The wider study: With ages of 18 to 49, the donors were a couple of women and a few men. General study results and limits: Among the subsets, naive ones generally showed larger estimated richness than memory ones.

This clonotype was sampled from a man between 18 and 29 years old in good health. Material for sequencing was naive CD4+ T cells sorted from blood. Regarding subset: CD45RA+ positively selected. The chain has TRBV5-1 and TRBJ2-2; D is perhaps TRBD1 (6 bases). CDR3 in DNA: TGCGCCAGCAGCCCGGGACACGAGACGAGGGCCGGGGAGCTGTTTTTT. Translation gives CASSPGHETRAGELFF.